The clone carrying this TCR beta chain was picked up many times. The antigen remains unidentified. V trimming: 4 bases; J trimming: 11 bases; junction bases outside the gene matches: 7. CDR1 and CDR2 (germline): LGHDT, YNNKEL (reference sequence). The CDR3 sequence is 13 residues long. TCRdb recomputed calls from the RT-PCR reads with MiXCR, one row per CDR3 protein. The sample comprises hundreds of thousands of distinct CDR3 sequences, 15% to 18% of which are singletons, and under 14% rests with the top ten. The data belong to a study of response to subunit inactivated influenza vaccine. Study-level results: After each seasonal influenza vaccination, few new T cells are recruited, the authors suggested.

This sequence originates from a man aged 50 to 59 who received an inactivated influenza vaccine. The chain combines TRBV3-1 with TRBJ2-5, with 10 bases that match TRBD2. The starting material was PBMCs from blood, obtained 11 to 12 days after vaccination. The CDR3 here is CASSPGLADIQYF. The CDR3 DNA sequence: TGTGCCAGCAGCCCCGGACTAGCGGACATACAGTACTTC.